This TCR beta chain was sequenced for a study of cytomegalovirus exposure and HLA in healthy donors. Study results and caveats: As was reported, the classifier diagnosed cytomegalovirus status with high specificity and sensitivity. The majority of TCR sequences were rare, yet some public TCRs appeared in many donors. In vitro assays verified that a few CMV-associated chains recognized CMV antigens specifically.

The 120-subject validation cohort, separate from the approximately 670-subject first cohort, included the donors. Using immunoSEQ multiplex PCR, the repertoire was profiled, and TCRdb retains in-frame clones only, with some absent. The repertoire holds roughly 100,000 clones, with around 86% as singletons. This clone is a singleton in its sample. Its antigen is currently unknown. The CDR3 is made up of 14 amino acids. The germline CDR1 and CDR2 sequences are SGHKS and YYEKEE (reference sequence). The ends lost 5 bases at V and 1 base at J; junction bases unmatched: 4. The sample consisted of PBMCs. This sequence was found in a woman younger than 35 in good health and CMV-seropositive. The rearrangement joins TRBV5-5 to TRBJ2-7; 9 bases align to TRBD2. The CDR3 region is CASSLTSGSYEQYF. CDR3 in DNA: TGTGCCAGCAGTTTGACTAGCGGTTCCTACGAGCAGTACTTC.